This paragraph covers one TCR beta chain sequence. The repertoire was sequenced with immunoSEQ multiplex PCR; TCRdb's copy has only in-frame clones and lacks some. In the table there are 45,000 to 65,000 clones, roughly 84% of which are singletons. Losses at the gene ends were 5 bases for V and 9 bases for J; bases not matched to a gene: 5. The CDR3 runs 14 residues. CDR1 and CDR2 from the germline V gene are MNHEY and SMNVEV (reference sequence). This entry comes from a study of PD-L1 blockade in urothelial cancer. This receptor was identified in a man aged 35-49 years with urothelial cancer. This chain uses TRBV27 with TRBJ2-2; the match to TRBD2 covers 11 bases. The source was PBMCs, collected around atezolizumab (anti-PD-L1) treatment. CDR3 in DNA: TGTGCCAGCAGTACTAGCGGGAGTACGTGGGAGCTGTTTTTT. Protein product: CASSTSGSTWELFF.